This record looks at one T cell receptor (beta chain) sequence and its context. The CDR3 extends over 14 amino acids. Trimming pared 8 bases from V and 6 bases from J, leaving 19 bases between. In germline, CDR1 is MNHEY, CDR2 SMNVEV (reference sequence). The study drew participants aged about 18 to 95 years from about two dozen US areas. The entry originates in a study of blood T cell repertoires in COVID-19. As for the study in general: Samples of COVID-19 (acute and convalescent) were obtained from the United States, Italy and Spain. T cells, B-cell-depleted T cells, or PBMCs provided the cDNA or gDNA that served as material.

Methods used by the authors: The authors estimated nucleated cell counts from reference gene primer amplification. Repertoires were generated with immunoSEQ multiplex PCR, while TCRdb's copy carries only in-frame clones and drops some. The V and J calls and the clone size are those of that table, but D and trimming were determined from the DNA. The table has about 200,000 clones, roughly four fifths seen once; the top ten hold 7.5%. The V and J genes are TRBV27 and TRBJ1-2; maybe TRBD1 (6 bases). The sample was PBMCs or T cells enriched from blood (not recorded which). The receptor comes from a man aged 35 to 55 who had recovered from COVID-19. The CDR3 spells CASGQIGQGNGYTF. As DNA, the CDR3 is TGTGCCAGCGGACAGATAGGGCAGGGAAATGGCTACACCTTC.